Presented here are 14 T cell receptor beta chains from one specimen sequenced in a study of blood T cell repertoires in COVID-19. The data were produced by immunoSEQ multiplex PCR, yet TCRdb's version contains in-frame clones alone and is incomplete. The sample records 150,000 or so clones, about 89% being singletons. The specimen was peripheral blood. These receptors were taken from a man aged 60-69 years with active or convalescent COVID-19.

V is TRBV7-9 and J is TRBJ2-7, with D perhaps TRBD2 (7 bases). V lost 6 bases, J lost 6 bases, and 24 bases lay in between. Looked up from germline, CDR1 is SEHNR and CDR2 is FQNEAQ (reference sequence). The CDR3 spans 16 residues. For the CDR3, the DNA is TGTGCCAGCAGTTCCCCCGTGGGGGGGGCCTCTTTCGAGCAGTACTTC. Its protein product is CASSSPVGGASFEQYF.

This rearrangement joins TRBV5-1 to TRBJ2-1; D unclear. Germline V gene lookup returns CDR1 SGHRS and CDR2 YFSETQ. Trimming shortened V by 7 bases and J by 9 bases, and 20 bases separated the two germline ends. This CDR3 is built from 14 residues. CDR3 loop: CASATSNGLGEQFF. For the CDR3, the DNA is TGCGCCAGCGCCACCAGCAATGGGCTGGGTGAGCAGTTCTTC.

The V and J genes are TRBV19 and TRBJ1-5; no reliable D call. Germline V gives CDR1 LNHDA, CDR2 SQIVND (reference sequence). The germline V and J ends were trimmed by 2 bases and 6 bases, with 11 bases remaining between them. The CDR3 extends over 14 amino acids. The CDR3 protein is CASSIFGASQPQHF. DNA for the CDR3: TGTGCCAGTAGTATATTTGGCGCTAGTCAGCCCCAGCATTTT.

The J gene is TRBJ2-1, the V gene TRBV7-9; D gene unclear. Germline CDR1 and CDR2: SEHNR and FQNEAQ (reference sequence). The CDR3 runs 14 residues. V was clipped by 4 bases and J by 2 bases, with 9 bases between them. DNA of the CDR3: TGTGCCAGCAGCTCTGACTTCCCCTACAATGAGCAGTTCTTC. It translates to CASSSDFPYNEQFF.

V is TRBV3-1 (or the pseudogene TRBV3-2) and J is TRBJ1-1, with 9 positions matching TRBD1. The CDR3 runs 13 residues. Trimming at V came to 0 bases and at J to 10 bases, leaving 3 bases not matched to a gene. The germline CDR1 and CDR2 sequences are LGHDT and YNNKEL (reference sequence). DNA of the CDR3: TGTGCCAGCAGCCAAGACAACAGGGGGCGAGCTTTCTTT. This codes for CASSQDNRGRAFF.

The V call is TRBV28, the J call TRBJ2-3; D remains ambiguous. Germline CDR1 and CDR2: MDHEN and SYDVKM. The CDR3 is 12 residues long. Trimming pared 4 bases from V and 4 bases from J, leaving 6 bases between. The CDR3 here is CASSSTSDTQYF. The CDR3 nucleotides read TGTGCCAGCAGTTCGACATCAGATACGCAGTATTTT. Together with reference TRBV28 and TRBJ2-3, the CDR3 gives the full variable domain: DVKVTQSSRYLVKRTGEKVFLECVQDMDHENMFWYRQDPGLGLRLIYFSYDVKMKEKGDIPEGYSVSREKKERFSLILESASTNQTSMYLCASSSTSDTQYFGPGTRLTVL.

The chain employs TRBV13 and TRBJ1-6; the D gene is possibly TRBD1 (5 bases). Germline V lookup: CDR1 PRHDT, CDR2 FYEKMQ (reference sequence). The CDR3 has 14 residues. Between the trimmed V and J ends, which lost 8 bases and 7 bases, there was a span of 15 bases. The CDR3 nucleotides are TGTGCCAGCTTGTCCAGGGCCGAAAATTCACCCCTCCACTTT. Its protein is CASLSRAENSPLHF.

The chain combines TRBV24-1 with TRBJ1-4, with 7 bases matching TRBD1. V was clipped by 6 bases and J by 8 bases; unmatched bases: 5. This CDR3 is built from 13 residues. Per the germline V gene, CDR1 is KGHDR and CDR2 is SFDVKD. The CDR3 sequence: CATSLRQGEKLFF. CDR3 coding DNA: TGTGCCACCAGTCTTAGACAGGGAGAAAAACTGTTTTTT.

This chain connects TRBV6-2 or TRBV6-3 to TRBJ2-3; no firm D call. The V and J ends lost 3 bases and 2 bases respectively, with 12 bases between them. From germline, CDR1 is MNHEY and CDR2 SVGEGT. This CDR3 has 15 residues. The CDR3 region has the DNA TGTGCCAGCAGTTATGGGCTAACCCCCACAGATACGCAGTATTTT. Protein: CASSYGLTPTDTQYF.

This clone was detected only once. This chain links TRBV18 with TRBJ2-5; 13 positions match TRBD2. The V gene's germline CDR1 is KGHSH and CDR2 LQKENI. The CDR3 is 20 amino acids. V lost 4 bases, J lost 2 bases, and 16 bases stayed unmatched. CDR3 in DNA: TGTGCCAGCTCACAGACTCTATCGGGGACTAGCGGGAATAATCAAGAGACCCAGTACTTC. It codes for CASSQTLSGTSGNNQETQYF.

This sequence joins TRBV29-1 and TRBJ2-3; 8 bases map to TRBD2. Germline lookup yields CDR1 SQVTM and CDR2 ANQGSEA. The CDR3 spans 14 residues. J was trimmed by 4 bases and V by 5 bases; bases with no gene match: 8. The CDR3 nucleotides are TGCAGCGTTTCGGGGGGGGTTTTATCAGATACGCAGTATTTT. The encoded protein is CSVSGGVLSDTQYF.

Only one count was recorded for this clone. The chain recombines TRBV28 with TRBJ1-2, with 9 bases identical to TRBD1. Looked up from germline, CDR1 is MDHEN and CDR2 is SYDVKM. After removal of 2 bases from V and 9 bases from J, the junction contained 7 bases not matched to a gene. The CDR3 contains 14 residues. This CDR3 reads CASSLGDRARSYTF. The CDR3 bases are TGTGCCAGCAGTTTAGGGGACAGGGCTCGAAGCTACACCTTC.

This clone is a singleton in its sample. This chain links TRBV5-4 with TRBJ1-3; 7 nucleotides line up with TRBD1. This CDR3 is 14 amino acids long. Germline assignment: CDR1 SGHNT and CDR2 YYREEE (reference sequence). After removal of 10 bases from V and 0 bases from J, the junction contained 7 bases not matched to a gene. This CDR3 reads CALGTAGSGNTIYF. In DNA, the CDR3 is TGTGCCTTGGGGACAGCCGGCTCTGGAAACACCATATATTTT.

The chain recombines TRBV2 with TRBJ2-7, with 7 bases lining up with TRBD1. The CDR3 covers 15 residues. The trim removed 2 bases at V and 0 bases at J, leaving 4 bases unmatched. CDR1 is SNHLY and CDR2 is FYNNEI in the germline V gene. The CDR3 DNA reads TGTGCCAGCAGTGAATCGGGACAGCCCTCCTACGAGCAGTACTTC. Translated, it gives CASSESGQPSYEQYF.